The 21 T cell receptor beta chains in this list originate from one sample, sequenced in a study of cytomegalovirus exposure and HLA in healthy donors. Generated by immunoSEQ multiplex PCR, the TCRdb table keeps only in-frame clones and is missing some. Among some 350,000 clones listed, 87% were seen once. Sequenced sample: PBMCs. These receptors were collected from a woman in her twenties or thirties in good health and CMV-seropositive.

The gene calls are TRBV28 and TRBJ1-1; no clear D gene. Trimming took 6 bases from V and 8 from J, leaving 10 bases between them. The CDR3 is 11 residues long. Germline CDR1 reads MDHEN; CDR2 reads SYDVKM. In DNA, the CDR3 is TGTGCCAGCAGCCTACAGAGGGAAGCTTTCTTT. Residues: CASSLQREAFF. The full variable domain, its missing parts supplied by reference TRBV28 and TRBJ1-1, is DVKVTQSSRYLVKRTGEKVFLECVQDMDHENMFWYRQDPGLGLRLIYFSYDVKMKEKGDIPEGYSVSREKKERFSLILESASTNQTSMYLCASSLQREAFFGQGTRLTVV.

The chain joins TRBV5-1 to TRBJ2-2; maybe TRBD2 (6 bases). V lost 4 bases, J lost 2 bases, and 9 bases lay in between. Per germline, CDR1 SGHRS and CDR2 YFSETQ. This CDR3 is built from 14 residues. CDR3 coding DNA: TGCGCCAGCAGCGGGGGGAAAAACACCGGGGAGCTGTTTTTT. Amino acid sequence: CASSGGKNTGELFF.

This chain links TRBV12-1 with TRBJ1-6. TRBV12-1 is recorded as a pseudogene. This CDR3 has 14 residues. Written as DNA, the CDR3 is TGTGCCAGCAGCTTTGGCAGGAGTAATTCACCCCTCCACTTT. The encoded protein is CASSFGRSNSPLHF.

CDR3 in amino acids: CASSPSQNTEAFF. The CDR3 DNA is TGTGCCAGCAGCCCTTCGCAGAACACTGAAGCTTTCTTT. The chain uses TRBV7-2 and TRBJ1-1; D gene ambiguous. V dropped 5 bases and J dropped 1 base, with 8 bases sitting between them. Germline CDR1 SGHTA, CDR2 FQGNSA. The CDR3 has 13 residues. Combining the CDR3 with reference TRBV7-2 and TRBJ1-1 gives the whole variable domain GAGVSQSPSNKVTEKGKDVELRCDPISGHTALYWYRQSLGQGLEFLIYFQGNSAPDKSGLPSDRFSAERTGGSVSTLTIQRTQQEDSAVYLCASSPSQNTEAFFGQGTRLTVV.

This chain joins TRBV6-4 and TRBJ2-2, with D possibly TRBD2 on 5 matching bases. Trimming left V 5 bases short and J 6 bases short, with 10 bases between. Germline assignment: CDR1 MRHNA and CDR2 SNTAGT. The CDR3 has 13 residues. CDR3 DNA: TGTGCCAGCAGTTCTAATAGCGCCGGGGAGCTGTTTTTT. Amino acids: CASSSNSAGELFF.

V and J are TRBV28 and TRBJ1-2; 8 bases are shared with TRBD1. V was clipped by 4 bases and J by 6 bases; unmatched bases: 7. CDR1 MDHEN and CDR2 SYDVKM come from the germline V gene. The CDR3 totals 14 residues. The chain's CDR3 is CASSSTGQVDGYTF. The CDR3 DNA sequence: TGTGCCAGCAGTTCAACGGGACAGGTCGATGGCTACACCTTC.

The V gene is TRBV4-1, the J gene TRBJ2-2; D perhaps matches TRBD2 (6 bases). Germline V gives CDR1 MGHRA, CDR2 YSYEKL. Trimming took 7 bases from V and 3 from J, leaving 24 bases between them. The CDR3 is made up of 18 amino acids. The CDR3 bases are TGCGCCAGCACTCATGGGGGGAAGGAGGGGTTGGACACCGGGGAGCTGTTTTTT. Translating it yields CASTHGGKEGLDTGELFF.

The V and J genes are TRBV29-1 and TRBJ2-7; D unclear. Between the trimmed V and J ends, which lost 1 base and 6 bases, there was a span of 7 bases. The CDR3 spans 11 residues. The germline gives CDR1 SQVTM, CDR2 ANQGSEA. The DNA of the CDR3 is TGCAGCGTTGAAGGGGGATCCGAGCAGTACTTC. This encodes CSVEGGSEQYF.

The chain recombines TRBV5-4 with TRBJ1-2, with 8 nucleotides matching TRBD1. Germline CDR1 is SGHNT and CDR2 is YYREEE (reference sequence). The ends lost 4 bases at V and 6 bases at J; junction bases unmatched: 14. CDR3 length: 16 residues. The CDR3 DNA reads TGTGCCAGCAGCCCCCCGGGGACAGGTCAGGTCCATGGCTACACCTTC. It codes for CASSPPGTGQVHGYTF.

J is TRBJ2-7 and V is TRBV14; D ambiguous. CDR1 SGHDN and CDR2 FVKESK come from the germline V gene. CDR3 length: 13 residues. The germline V and J ends were trimmed by 4 bases and 0 bases, with 7 bases remaining between them. The CDR3 region is CASSRHISYEQYF. DNA for the CDR3: TGTGCCAGCAGCCGACATATCTCCTACGAGCAGTACTTC.

The V and J genes are TRBV2 and TRBJ2-7; D might be TRBD1 (5 bases). V lost 5 bases to trimming and J lost 5 bases, with 7 bases between them. From germline, CDR1 is SNHLY and CDR2 FYNNEI. The length of the CDR3 is 11 residues. DNA for the CDR3: TGTGCCAGCAGTCGGACAAACGAGCAGTACTTC. This codes for CASSRTNEQYF.

The rearrangement joins TRBV5-1 to TRBJ1-2; perhaps TRBD1 as D (6 bases). V lost 4 bases and J 3 bases, leaving 10 bases between the germline ends. Germline CDR1 and CDR2: SGHRS and YFSETQ. The CDR3 is 13 residues long. The CDR3 loop reads CASSTPGDYGYTF. The DNA of the CDR3 is TGCGCCAGCAGCACCCCAGGGGACTATGGCTACACCTTC. The full variable domain, its missing parts supplied by reference TRBV5-1 and TRBJ1-2, is KAGVTQTPRYLIKTRGQQVTLSCSPISGHRSVSWYQQTPGQGLQFLFEYFSETQRNKGNFPGRFSGRQFSNSRSEMNVSTLELGDSALYLCASSTPGDYGYTFGSGTRLTVV.

The gene calls are TRBV6-1 and TRBJ1-5; D remains unclear. This CDR3 comprises 12 residues. CDR1 is MNHNS and CDR2 is SASEGT in the germline V gene. V lost 8 bases and J lost 0, with 5 bases in between. In DNA, the CDR3 is TGTGCCAGCGGTCTTAGCAATCAGCCCCAGCATTTT. Protein sequence: CASGLSNQPQHF.

The rearrangement links TRBV7-9 to TRBJ1-5, with D perhaps TRBD1 (6 bases). Germline V CDR1 and CDR2: SEHNR, FQNEAQ (reference sequence). V was shortened by 1 base and J by 4 bases, with 8 bases between the two germline ends. The CDR3 runs to 14 residues. CDR3 residues: CASSLDQGNQPQHF. The CDR3 DNA is TGTGCCAGCAGCTTAGACCAGGGGAATCAGCCCCAGCATTTT.

The chain has TRBV18 and TRBJ2-1, with 7 bases identical to TRBD1. V lost 5 bases and J lost 6; bases outside the gene matches: 7. The CDR3 has 14 amino acids. From germline, CDR1 is KGHSH and CDR2 LQKENI. The CDR3 DNA is TGTGCCAGCTCAAGGGTACAGGGGTCCAATGAGCAGTTCTTC. Translated, it gives CASSRVQGSNEQFF. The whole variable domain, remainder taken from reference TRBV18 and TRBJ2-1, is NAGVMQNPRHLVRRRGQEARLRCSPMKGHSHVYWYRQLPEEGLKFMVYLQKENIIDESGMPKERFSAEFPKEGPSILRIQQVVRGDSAAYFCASSRVQGSNEQFFGPGTRLTVL.

V and J are TRBV9 and TRBJ2-2, with D unresolved. This CDR3 is built from 14 residues. Trimming took off 0 bases at V and 6 bases at J, with 9 bases between the two ends. The germline CDR1 and CDR2 sequences are SGDLS and YYNGEE. CDR3 nucleotide sequence: TGTGCCAGCAGCGTAGAGCCCGAAGCCGGGGAGCTGTTTTTT. Translation gives CASSVEPEAGELFF.

In its sample, this clone was seen a few times. The V gene is TRBV4-3, the J gene TRBJ2-5; 13 nucleotides line up with TRBD2. This CDR3 spans 15 amino acids. The V gene's germline CDR1 is LGHNA and CDR2 YSLEER. The V segment lost 1 base and the J segment 4 bases; nucleotides outside the gene matches: 0. CDR3 in DNA: TGCGCCAGCAGCCAAGGACTAGCGGGGGGAGAGACCCAGTACTTC. Translation: CASSQGLAGGETQYF.

The chain is built from TRBV4-3 and TRBJ2-1; 8 bases map to TRBD2. CDR3 length: 15 amino acids. Germline values: CDR1 LGHNA, CDR2 YSLEER. J gave up 3 bases and V 4 bases, and 5 bases lay outside the gene matches. The CDR3 spells CASSLTGGDYNEQFF. CDR3 bases: TGCGCCAGCAGCCTAACGGGAGGGGACTACAATGAGCAGTTCTTC.

This rearrangement joins TRBV15 to TRBJ2-7; D is perhaps TRBD2 (6 bases). Germline V gene sequence: CDR1 LNHNV, CDR2 YYDKDF (reference sequence). Trimming shortened V by 4 bases and J by 2 bases, and 12 bases separated the two germline ends. The CDR3 extends over 14 amino acids. CDR3 in amino acids: CATSIRGATYEQYF. CDR3 DNA sequence: TGTGCCACCAGCATCCGCGGGGCCACCTACGAGCAGTACTTC.

This chain connects TRBV6-6 to TRBJ2-1; 8 bases map to TRBD2. CDR1 and CDR2 (germline): MNHNY, SVGAGI (reference sequence). The V segment lost 5 bases and the J segment 4 bases; nucleotides outside the gene matches: 10. The CDR3 covers 16 residues. CDR3 loop: CASSPPSPGGYNEQFF. CDR3 DNA sequence: TGTGCCAGCAGTCCCCCGTCTCCGGGAGGGTACAATGAGCAGTTCTTC.

The chain uses TRBV29-1 and TRBJ2-7; D perhaps matches TRBD2 (5 bases). Trimming cost V 4 bases and J 4 bases, with 17 bases left between them. The V gene's germline CDR1 is SQVTM and CDR2 ANQGSEA. The CDR3 is 14 residues long. The CDR3 spells CSVGDLAGRYEQYF. The CDR3 nucleotides read TGCAGCGTTGGGGATCTAGCCGGAAGGTACGAGCAGTACTTC.